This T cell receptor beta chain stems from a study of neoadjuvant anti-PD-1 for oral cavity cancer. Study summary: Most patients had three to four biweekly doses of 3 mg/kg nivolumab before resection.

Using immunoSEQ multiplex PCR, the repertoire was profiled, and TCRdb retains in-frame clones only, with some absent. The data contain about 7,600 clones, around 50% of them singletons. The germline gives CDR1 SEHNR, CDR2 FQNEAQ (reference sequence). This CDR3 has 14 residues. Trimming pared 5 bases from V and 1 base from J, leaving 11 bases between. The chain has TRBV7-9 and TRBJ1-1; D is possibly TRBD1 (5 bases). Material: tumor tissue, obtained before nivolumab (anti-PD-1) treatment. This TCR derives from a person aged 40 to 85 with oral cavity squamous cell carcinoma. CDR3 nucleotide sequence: TGTGCCAGCAGCGAAGGGGCTCAGAACACTGAAGCTTTCTTT. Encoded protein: CASSEGAQNTEAFF.